This record covers a single TCR beta chain. This entry comes from a study of blood T cell repertoires in COVID-19. The wider study: Nucleic acid was either cDNA or gDNA, and it came from T cells, B-cell-depleted T cells, or PBMCs.

Participant ages covered roughly 18 to 89 years across about two dozen US areas. Recovery among Cohort 3 donors was established by two negative PCRs, clearance, or symptom resolution. The repertoire was sequenced with immunoSEQ multiplex PCR; TCRdb's copy has only in-frame clones and lacks some. The sample holds 150,000 to 200,000 clones, roughly 90% seen once. CDR1 is MNHEY, CDR2 SVGAGI, per germline. With 1 base clipped from V and 6 bases from J, the junction kept 6 bases outside the gene matches. This CDR3 comprises 15 residues. The rearrangement joins TRBV6-5 to TRBJ2-3, with 8 bases identical to TRBD1. The specimen sequenced was PBMCs or T cells enriched from blood (not recorded which). The sequence was obtained from a woman between 50 and 59 years old who had recovered from COVID-19. The CDR3 spells CASSYYGQGRDTQYF. The CDR3 DNA reads as TGTGCCAGCAGTTACTACGGACAGGGCAGGGATACGCAGTATTTT.